Each of the 21 T cell receptor beta chains below was sequenced from the same sample in a study of T cell responses to AZD1222 COVID-19 vaccine (dated by TCRdb to the early 2020s). This specimen's time point label, per the study, means: baseline before first vaccination. Reading the label with the study, this specimen's treatment or condition is: meningococcal conjugate vaccine given as trial control. Library generation was performed with the immunoSEQ multiplex PCR assay. TCRdb provides this immuneACCESS table in a form limited to in-frame rearrangements. Some clones are lacking; in checked studies, under half of them reflect an unresolved V gene, and why the rest are absent is not known. The sample table contains tens of thousands of clones; only one count was recorded for 65% to 80% of them. Clones ranked in the top ten supply roughly 20% of the sample. Material: peripheral blood, obtained on day 0 of MenACWY control vaccination. The receptor set was obtained from an adult in good health.

V and J are TRBV3-1 (or the pseudogene TRBV3-2) and TRBJ1-1; unclear D gene. Trimming took off 1 base at V and 1 base at J, with 10 bases between the two ends. The CDR3 runs to 15 residues. From germline, CDR1 is LGHDT and CDR2 YNNKEL (reference sequence). CDR3 nucleotide sequence: TGTGCCAGCAGCCAAGGAGGTCTGCCGAACACTGAAGCTTTCTTT. This translates into CASSQGGLPNTEAFF.

This clone was counted a single time. The chain recombines TRBV6-5 with TRBJ2-7; D remains ambiguous. The CDR3 runs 11 residues. Trimming removed 11 bases at V and 2 bases at J, with 10 bases between. The V gene's germline CDR1 is MNHEY and CDR2 SVGAGI. CDR3 residues: CASQRAYEQYV. The DNA of the CDR3 is TGTGCCTCCCAAAGGGCCTACGAGCAGTACGTC.

The chain carries TRBV28 and TRBJ2-7; D may be TRBD1 or TRBD2 (5 bases each). The germline V gene has CDR1 MDHEN and CDR2 SYDVKM. The germline V and J ends were trimmed by 3 bases and 3 bases, with 12 bases remaining between them. This CDR3 contains 14 residues. CDR3: CASSFQGPNYEQYF. Written as DNA, the CDR3 is TGTGCCAGCAGTTTCCAGGGACCGAACTACGAGCAGTACTTC.

This chain joins TRBV5-1 and TRBJ2-2, with no clear D. This CDR3 region has 13 residues. Trimming cost V 0 bases and J 3 bases, with 3 bases left between them. Germline V gene sequence: CDR1 SGHRS, CDR2 YFSETQ. DNA for the CDR3: TGCGCCAGCAGCTTGGAGTACACCGGGGAGCTGTTTTTT. It encodes CASSLEYTGELFF.

The rearrangement joins TRBV21-1 to TRBJ2-7; the D segment call TRBD2 is taken from the table without a DNA check. TRBV21-1 is annotated as a pseudogene. This CDR3 is 15 amino acids long. CDR3 in DNA: TGTGCCAGCAGCAAAGGGAGTGTTTGCTCCTACGAGCAGTACTTC. It yields the protein CASSKGSVCSYEQYF.

The chain recombines TRBV5-4 with TRBJ1-2; no reliable D call. V lost 2 bases to trimming and J lost 5 bases, with 13 bases between them. Looked up from germline, CDR1 is SGHNT and CDR2 is YYREEE (reference sequence). This CDR3 comprises 14 residues. The CDR3 nucleotides are TGTGCCAGCAGCTTATCTATTGGAGATTATGGCTACACCTTC. Protein product: CASSLSIGDYGYTF.

The rearrangement links TRBV19 to TRBJ1-5, with a tentative D call TRBD1 (6 bases). The length of the CDR3 is 15 residues. Germline V gene lookup returns CDR1 LNHDA and CDR2 SQIVND (reference sequence). Trimming cost V 3 bases and J 1 base, with 10 bases left between them. The CDR3 region is CASSIQGGSNQPQHF. The CDR3 DNA is TGTGCCAGTAGTATCCAAGGGGGGAGCAATCAGCCCCAGCATTTT.

The chain combines TRBV28 with TRBJ1-2; D unresolved. Per the germline V gene, CDR1 is MDHEN and CDR2 is SYDVKM. V dropped 2 bases and J dropped 3 bases, with 4 bases sitting between them. The CDR3 sequence is 12 residues long. The CDR3 loop is CASSLTYYGYTF. In DNA form, the CDR3 reads TGTGCCAGCAGTTTAACCTACTATGGCTACACCTTC.

The chain combines TRBV18 with TRBJ2-5; D is undetermined. Trimming removed 3 bases at V and 1 base at J, with 12 bases between. The CDR3 contains 15 residues. The germline CDR1 and CDR2 sequences are KGHSH and LQKENI. CDR3 nucleotides: TGTGCCAGCTCACCCGCAATAGGGTTCCAAGAGACCCAGTACTTC. Protein: CASSPAIGFQETQYF.

The rearrangement uses TRBV5-8 and TRBJ1-2; unclear D gene. Trimming removed 0 bases at V and 8 bases at J, with 14 bases between. Looked up from germline, CDR1 is SGHTS and CDR2 is YDEGEE. This CDR3 is 14 amino acids long. The CDR3 loop is CASSLGRPDKGYTF. The CDR3 bases are TGTGCCAGCAGCTTGGGCCGCCCGGATAAAGGCTACACCTTC.

This clone was seen only a few times. The rearrangement links TRBV5-4 to TRBJ1-1; 8 bases line up with TRBD1. This CDR3 is built from 15 residues. V lost 4 bases, J lost 3 bases, and 8 bases stayed unmatched. The V gene's germline CDR1 is SGHNT and CDR2 YYREEE (reference sequence). The CDR3 loop is CASSALQGVDTEAFF. DNA of the CDR3: TGTGCCAGCAGCGCCTTACAGGGGGTAGACACTGAAGCTTTCTTT. The full variable domain, with the rest looked up from reference TRBV5-4 and TRBJ1-1, is ETGVTQSPTHLIKTRGQQVTLRCSSQSGHNTVSWYQQALGQGPQFIFQYYREEENGRGNFPPRFSGLQFPNYSSELNVNALELDDSALYLCASSALQGVDTEAFFGQGTRLTVV.

This rearrangement joins TRBV29-1 to TRBJ1-1; a weak D match, TRBD1 (6 bases). The length of the CDR3 is 13 residues. Trimming removed 5 bases from V and 7 bases from J, with 17 bases in between. CDR1 is SQVTM and CDR2 is ANQGSEA in the germline V gene. The CDR3 loop is CSVPEGGLGEAFF. The CDR3 coding sequence is TGCAGCGTTCCGGAGGGGGGGCTGGGTGAAGCTTTCTTT.

This clone has just one count. The chain joins TRBV21-1 to TRBJ2-3; no DNA check was done on the table's D call, TRBD2. TRBV21-1 is designated a pseudogene. The CDR3 consists of 18 residues. Here the CDR3 DNA reads TGTGCCAGCAGCCCGCCTTTCGGGGTGCTGGGGAGCACAGATACGCAGTATTTT. Its protein is CASSPPFGVLGSTDTQYF.

This chain links TRBV2 with TRBJ2-5, with 15 positions matching TRBD2. This CDR3 spans 19 amino acids. V gave up 6 bases and J gave up 1 base; unmatched junction bases: 12. Per germline, CDR1 SNHLY and CDR2 FYNNEI. The CDR3 is CASSWRVGLAGGGQETQYF. The CDR3 DNA follows: TGTGCCAGCAGCTGGAGGGTGGGACTAGCGGGAGGAGGCCAAGAGACCCAGTACTTC.

CDR3: CASSPPGGTQYF. In nucleotides, the CDR3 is TGTGCCAGCAGTCCGCCCGGGGGTACCCAGTACTTC. The chain couples TRBV27 to TRBJ2-5; TRBD2 might be the D (6 bases). The CDR3 is made up of 12 amino acids. Per germline, CDR1 MNHEY and CDR2 SMNVEV (reference sequence). The V end was cut by 5 bases, the J end by 8 bases, with 12 bases between.

This clone was counted only a few times. The gene calls are TRBV5-6 and TRBJ1-6; 8 nucleotides line up with TRBD1. V shed 2 bases, J shed 9 bases, and the junction held 10 bases outside the gene matches. The CDR3 extends over 16 amino acids. Germline CDR1 reads SGHDT; CDR2 reads YYEEEE. The CDR3 DNA reads TGTGCCAGCAGCTTTGGACAGGGAACGAAAGGTTCACCCCTCCACTTT. It codes for CASSFGQGTKGSPLHF. The full variable domain, in which reference TRBV5-6 and TRBJ1-6 provide the parts outside the CDR3, is DAGVTQSPTHLIKTRGQQVTLRCSPKSGHDTVSWYQQALGQGPQFIFQYYEEEERQRGNFPDRFSGHQFPNYSSELNVNALLLGDSALYLCASSFGQGTKGSPLHFGNGTRLTVT.

In this sample, this clone turned up once. The chain couples TRBV27 to TRBJ1-5; no firm D call. Germline values: CDR1 MNHEY, CDR2 SMNVEV (reference sequence). V was trimmed by 2 bases and J by 2 bases, leaving 7 bases between them. CDR3 length: 14 residues. This CDR3 is CASSLEGGNQPQHF. The CDR3, as DNA: TGTGCCAGCAGTTTAGAGGGTGGCAATCAGCCCCAGCATTTT.

V and J are TRBV2 and TRBJ1-5; the D is unclear. V was pared by 4 bases and J by 6 bases, with 7 bases between. Germline V gene data show CDR1 as SNHLY and CDR2 as FYNNEI. This CDR3 region has 12 residues. The CDR3 here is CASSGTSQPQHF. CDR3 DNA: TGTGCCAGCAGTGGAACATCTCAGCCCCAGCATTTT. Drawing the rest from reference TRBV2 and TRBJ1-5, the complete variable domain is EPEVTQTPSHQVTQMGQEVILRCVPISNHLYFYWYRQILGQKVEFLVSFYNNEISEKSEIFDDQFSVERPDGSNFTLKIRSTKLEDSAMYFCASSGTSQPQHFGDGTRLSIL.

The chain uses TRBV11-2 and TRBJ1-5; D gene uncertain. The germline gives CDR1 SGHAT, CDR2 FQNNGV. The CDR3 sequence is 13 residues long. V was pared by 5 bases and J by 4 bases, with 9 bases between. CDR3 region: CASSLGLNQPQHF. CDR3 DNA sequence: TGTGCCAGCAGCCTCGGATTGAATCAGCCCCAGCATTTT.

This clone has only a few counts. This rearrangement joins TRBV11-2 to TRBJ1-2, with D possibly being TRBD1 (6 bases). CDR1 and CDR2 (germline): SGHAT, FQNNGV. V was trimmed by 8 bases and J by 4 bases, leaving 20 bases between them. The CDR3 is 15 residues long. The CDR3 spells CASSFSGDLSYGYTF. The CDR3 bases are TGTGCCAGCTCCTTTTCAGGGGATTTATCCTATGGCTACACCTTC.

This chain connects TRBV18 to TRBJ1-1; D uncertain. The V end lost 8 bases, the J end lost 3 bases, and 16 bases lay between the germline ends. Per the germline V gene, CDR1 is KGHSH and CDR2 is LQKENI. CDR3 length: 14 residues. CDR3 loop: CASTMIGADTEAFF. Here the CDR3 DNA reads TGTGCCAGCACGATGATAGGAGCGGACACTGAAGCTTTCTTT.